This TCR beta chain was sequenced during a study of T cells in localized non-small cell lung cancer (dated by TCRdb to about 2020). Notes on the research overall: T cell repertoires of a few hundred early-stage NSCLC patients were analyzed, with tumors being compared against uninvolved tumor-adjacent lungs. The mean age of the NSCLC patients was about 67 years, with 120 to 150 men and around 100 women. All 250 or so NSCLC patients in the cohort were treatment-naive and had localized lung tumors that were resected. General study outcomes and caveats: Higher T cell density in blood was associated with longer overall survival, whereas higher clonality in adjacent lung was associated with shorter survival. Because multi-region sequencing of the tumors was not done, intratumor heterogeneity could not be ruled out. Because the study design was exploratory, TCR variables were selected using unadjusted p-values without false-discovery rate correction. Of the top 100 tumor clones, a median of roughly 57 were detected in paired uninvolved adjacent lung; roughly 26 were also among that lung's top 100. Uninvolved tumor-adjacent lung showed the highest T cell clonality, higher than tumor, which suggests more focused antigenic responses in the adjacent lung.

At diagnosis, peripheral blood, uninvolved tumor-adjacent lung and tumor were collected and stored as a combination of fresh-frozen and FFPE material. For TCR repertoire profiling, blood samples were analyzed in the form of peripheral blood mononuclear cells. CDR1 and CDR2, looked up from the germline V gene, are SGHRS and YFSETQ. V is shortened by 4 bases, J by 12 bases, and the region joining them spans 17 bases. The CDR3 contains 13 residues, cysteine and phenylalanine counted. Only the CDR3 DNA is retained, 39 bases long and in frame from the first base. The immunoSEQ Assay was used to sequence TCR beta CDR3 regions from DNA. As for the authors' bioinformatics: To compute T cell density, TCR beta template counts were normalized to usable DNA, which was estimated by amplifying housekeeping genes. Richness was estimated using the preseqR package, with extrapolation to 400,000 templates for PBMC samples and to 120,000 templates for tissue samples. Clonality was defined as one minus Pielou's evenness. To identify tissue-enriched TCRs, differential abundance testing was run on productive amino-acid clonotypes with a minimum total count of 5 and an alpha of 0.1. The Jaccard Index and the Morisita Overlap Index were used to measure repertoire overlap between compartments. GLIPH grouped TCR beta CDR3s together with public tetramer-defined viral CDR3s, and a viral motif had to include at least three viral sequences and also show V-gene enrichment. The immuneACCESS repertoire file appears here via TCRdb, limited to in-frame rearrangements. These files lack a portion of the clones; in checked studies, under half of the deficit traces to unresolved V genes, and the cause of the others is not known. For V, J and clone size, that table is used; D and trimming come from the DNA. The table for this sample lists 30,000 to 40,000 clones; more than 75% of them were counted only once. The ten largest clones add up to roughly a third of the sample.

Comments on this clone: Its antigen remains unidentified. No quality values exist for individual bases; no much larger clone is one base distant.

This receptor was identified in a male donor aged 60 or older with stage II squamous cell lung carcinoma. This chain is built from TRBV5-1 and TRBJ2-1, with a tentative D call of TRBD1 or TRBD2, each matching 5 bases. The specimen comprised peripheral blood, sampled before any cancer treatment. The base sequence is TGCGCCAGCAGCCCGGAGGCCCAGGGCGTGCAGTTCTTC. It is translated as CASSPEAQGVQFF.